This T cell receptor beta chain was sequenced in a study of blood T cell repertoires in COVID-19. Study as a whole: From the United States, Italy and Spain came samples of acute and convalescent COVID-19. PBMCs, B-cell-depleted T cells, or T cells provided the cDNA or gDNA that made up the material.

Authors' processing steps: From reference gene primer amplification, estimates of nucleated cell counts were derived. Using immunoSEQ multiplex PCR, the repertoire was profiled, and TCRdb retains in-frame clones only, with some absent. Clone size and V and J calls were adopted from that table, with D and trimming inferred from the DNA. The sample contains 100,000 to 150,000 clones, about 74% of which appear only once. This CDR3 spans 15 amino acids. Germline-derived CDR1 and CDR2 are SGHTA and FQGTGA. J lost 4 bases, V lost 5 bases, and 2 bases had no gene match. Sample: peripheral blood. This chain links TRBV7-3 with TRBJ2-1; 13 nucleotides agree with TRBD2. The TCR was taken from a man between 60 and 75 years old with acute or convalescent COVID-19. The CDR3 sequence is CASSPTSGGYNEQFF. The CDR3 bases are TGTGCCAGCAGCCCGACTAGCGGGGGGTACAATGAGCAGTTCTTC.